These 9 T cell receptor beta chains were all obtained from the same sample, sequenced in a study of blood T cells in healthy people across ages. A sample-barcoded 5' primer and a J-beta primer mix were used in a second PCR of about 6 to 12 cycles. Via MiXCR, TCRdb re-called the 5' RACE reads, giving one row per CDR3 protein. The sample holds roughly 720,000 distinct CDR3 sequences; 40% to 65% are singletons and the top ten take under 50%. Sequencing used blood. The receptors were gathered from a man older than 75 in good health.

V usage is TRBV20-1 and J usage is TRBJ1-2; D perhaps matches TRBD1 (6 bases). The CDR3 has 13 residues. Germline CDR1 DFQATT, CDR2 SNEGSKA (reference sequence). The CDR3 here is CGAGAGENYGYTF. CDR3 bases: TGCGGGGCTGGGGCAGGGGAGAACTATGGCTACACCTTC.

The chain links TRBV6-5 to TRBJ1-2; 8 nucleotides agree with TRBD1. The V gene end was trimmed by 6 bases and the J gene end by 0 bases; junction bases not matched to a gene: 6. The length of the CDR3 is 15 residues. CDR1 MNHEY and CDR2 SVGAGI come from the germline V gene. The CDR3 nucleotides read TGTGCCAGCAGGCAGGGACAGGCAGCTAACTATGGCTACACCTTC. Translation gives CASRQGQAANYGYTF.

The chain has TRBV3-1 and TRBJ1-2; D remains unclear. The CDR3 length is 14 residues. Between the trimmed V and J ends, which lost 4 bases and 4 bases, there was a span of 13 bases. Looked up from germline, CDR1 is LGHDT and CDR2 is YNNKEL (reference sequence). The CDR3 protein is CASSRAERSYGYTF. In nucleotides, the CDR3 is TGTGCCAGCAGCCGGGCCGAGAGAAGCTATGGCTACACCTTC.

The chain employs TRBV20-1 and TRBJ2-7, with TRBD2 matching over 10 bases. Trimming removed 1 base from V and 3 bases from J; junction bases left unmatched: 3. This CDR3 has 14 amino acids. CDR1 is DFQATT and CDR2 is SNEGSKA in the germline V gene (reference sequence). The CDR3 sequence: CSARGTSGVYEQYF. The CDR3 coding sequence is TGCAGTGCTAGAGGGACTAGCGGAGTCTACGAGCAGTACTTC.

V and J are TRBV6-5 and TRBJ2-3, with 9 bases fitting TRBD1. Germline V gives CDR1 MNHEY, CDR2 SVGAGI. The V segment lost 6 bases and the J segment 5 bases; nucleotides outside the gene matches: 9. The CDR3 contains 15 residues. CDR3 nucleotides: TGTGCCAGCAGGCCGGGGACAGGGAGAGGAGATACGCAGTATTTT. Its translation is CASRPGTGRGDTQYF.

The chain employs TRBV28 and TRBJ1-1; 7 positions agree with TRBD1. CDR3 length equals 15 residues. Trimming cost V 4 bases and J 0 bases; bases outside gene matches: 5. Germline lookup yields CDR1 MDHEN and CDR2 SYDVKM. CDR3 loop: CASSSTGTVNTEAFF. The DNA of the CDR3 is TGTGCCAGCAGTTCCACCGGGACAGTGAACACTGAAGCTTTCTTT.

This clonotype was seen a handful of times. This chain links TRBV3-1 with TRBJ2-7; D is tentatively TRBD1 or TRBD2 (6 bases each). The CDR3 is made up of 15 amino acids. The V end lost 4 bases, the J end lost 5 bases, and 18 bases lay between the germline ends. Germline CDR1 and CDR2: LGHDT and YNNKEL (reference sequence). Written as DNA, the CDR3 is TGTGCCAGCAGCCGAACCGAGGGGGGAATGAACGAGCAGTACTTC. Translation gives CASSRTEGGMNEQYF.

J is TRBJ1-1 and V is TRBV10-3; 9 bases fit TRBD1. Germline-derived CDR1 and CDR2 are ENHRY and SYGVKD. V shed 5 bases, J shed 5 bases, and the junction held 3 bases outside the gene matches. The CDR3 runs to 13 residues. CDR3 in amino acids: CAISRDRETEAFF. Written as DNA, the CDR3 is TGTGCCATCAGTCGGGACAGGGAAACTGAAGCTTTCTTT.

V and J are TRBV24-1 and TRBJ2-3, with TRBD2 matching 14 bases. The CDR3 spans 17 residues. Germline-derived CDR1 and CDR2 are KGHDR and SFDVKD. After removal of 4 bases from V and 4 bases from J, the junction contained 6 bases not matched to a gene. In nucleotides, the CDR3 is TGTGCCACCAGTGACCGTCGGACTAGCGGGAGGCCAGATACGCAGTATTTT. This sequence encodes CATSDRRTSGRPDTQYF.